This entry is about one T cell receptor (beta chain). These data are taken from a study of shared clonotypes between healthy human individuals. Study summary: Samples came from a couple of female and a few male donors aged 18 to 49. Donors had three CD4 naive, three CD4 memory, two CD8 naive and one CD8 memory plate apiece.

Only in-frame clones appear in the TCRdb table, and some are missing; sequencing was by immunoSEQ multiplex PCR. The sample has some 2,500,000 clones, under 95% seen once. V lost 5 bases, J lost 6 bases, and 17 bases lay in between. From germline, CDR1 is MNHNY and CDR2 SVGAGI (reference sequence). The length of the CDR3 is 15 residues. The rearrangement uses TRBV6-6 and TRBJ2-4, with D possibly being TRBD1 or TRBD2 (7 bases each). This TCR came from a young man in good health. Some clones in this sample may be carry-over from other donors' samples. The sequenced sample was naive CD4+ T cells from PBMCs. Subset denoted: CD45RA+ positively selected. The DNA for the CDR3 is TGTGCCAGCAGTCTATCCAGGGGGGGTACAAACATTCAGTACTTC. Its protein product is CASSLSRGGTNIQYF.